The T cell receptor beta chain described here comes from a study of cytomegalovirus exposure and HLA in healthy donors. With 1 base removed from V and 6 bases from J, the gap between germline ends came to 11 bases. CDR1 and CDR2 from the germline V gene are MDHEN and SYDVKM. This CDR3 contains 14 residues. PCR primers comprised 60 Vbeta and 13 Jbeta primers. The repertoire was sequenced with immunoSEQ multiplex PCR; TCRdb's copy has only in-frame clones and lacks some. The repertoire holds roughly 97,000 clones, with around 10% as singletons. These donors, healthy bone marrow donors, were studied. The chain couples TRBV28 to TRBJ2-3, with D possibly TRBD2 on 5 matching bases. The origin of this receptor is a man aged 50 to 60 in good health and CMV-seropositive. The sequencing sample was made of PBMCs. Here the CDR3 reads CASSLSARRDTQYF. CDR3 DNA: TGTGCCAGCAGTTTATCTGCCAGGAGGGATACGCAGTATTTT.